The present T cell receptor (beta chain) was sequenced within a study of shared clonotypes between healthy human individuals. Original methodology: For the immunoSEQ data, sequences were junction-only without quality scores, so filtering differed. The table came from immunoSEQ multiplex PCR; TCRdb's copy has only in-frame clones and leaves some out. That table supplies the V and J calls and clone size; D and trimming were determined from the DNA. The sample holds 1,400,000 or so clones, just under 99% seen once. A word on this clone: Its target is unknown.

Broader study findings: Generally, naive subsets (rather than memory subsets) showed larger estimated richness.

Negatively enriched CD4+ T cells were divided by CD45RA into naive and memory. The material sequenced was naive CD4+ T cells sorted from blood. Noted subset: CD45RA+ positively selected. The TCR comes from a man under 40 in good health.

CDR3 region: CASSGGQGADNEQFF. The CDR3 DNA reads TGTGCCAGCAGCGGGGGACAGGGGGCCGACAATGAGCAGTTCTTC. The J gene is TRBJ2-1, the V gene TRBV9; 12 nucleotides line up with TRBD1. CDR3 length equals 15 residues. J lost 5 bases, V lost 3 bases, and 3 bases had no gene match. Germline CDR1 and CDR2: SGDLS and YYNGEE.